The 29 T cell receptor beta chains presented below share a single source sample, sequenced in a study of T-cell reconstitution after alpha-beta-depleted transplantation in children. Unique molecular identifiers were incorporated into the prepared TCRbeta library. Each CDR3 protein is one row after TCRdb ran MiXCR on the PCR reads. The repertoire holds 350,000 to 500,000 distinct CDR3 sequences, with over 40% as singletons. The material sequenced was PBMCs, taken before TCRalphabeta/CD19-depleted stem cell transplant. The receptors shown here come from a girl aged 2 to 9 with aplastic anemia, due to receive a stem cell transplant.

This clonotype showed up many times. The chain uses TRBV5-1 and TRBJ1-4; 7 nucleotides agree with TRBD1. CDR3 length: 14 residues. The V and J ends lost 4 bases and 3 bases, in that order; junction bases with no gene match: 3. Germline lookup yields CDR1 SGHRS and CDR2 YFSETQ. The CDR3 DNA reads as TGCGCCAGCAGCACACAGGGGTCTAATGAAAAACTGTTTTTT. It codes for CASSTQGSNEKLFF.

This clonotype was counted ten times or more. V gene TRBV7-2 combines with J gene TRBJ1-2; 9 bases map to TRBD1. CDR3 length: 16 amino acids. After removal of 5 bases from V and 4 bases from J, the junction contained 11 bases not matched to a gene. The germline V gene has CDR1 SGHTA and CDR2 FQGNSA. For the CDR3, the DNA is TGTGCCAGCAGCCCAGAGGGGACAGGGAAGACCTATGGCTACACCTTC. Its translation is CASSPEGTGKTYGYTF.

This clonotype has a single count. The chain links TRBV28 to TRBJ2-5; D is unclear. The CDR3 runs to 13 residues. Germline V lookup: CDR1 MDHEN, CDR2 SYDVKM. V gave up 7 bases and J gave up 2 bases, with 11 bases separating them. The CDR3 is CASNWIPQETQYF. Written as DNA, the CDR3 is TGTGCCAGCAACTGGATACCTCAAGAGACCCAGTACTTC. Full variable domain (outside the CDR3, taken from reference TRBV28 and TRBJ2-5): DVKVTQSSRYLVKRTGEKVFLECVQDMDHENMFWYRQDPGLGLRLIYFSYDVKMKEKGDIPEGYSVSREKKERFSLILESASTNQTSMYLCASNWIPQETQYFGPGTRLLVL.

This clonotype was detected a few times. This chain joins TRBV5-6 and TRBJ2-7; D is ambiguous. V shed 0 bases and J shed 3 bases, with 10 bases lying between them. Germline CDR1 is SGHDT and CDR2 is YYEEEE. The CDR3 is 14 residues long. The DNA for the CDR3 is TGTGCCAGCAGCTTGGGAGCAGGATTCTACGAGCAGTACTTC. It translates to CASSLGAGFYEQYF. The full variable domain, completed using reference TRBV5-6 and TRBJ2-7, is DAGVTQSPTHLIKTRGQQVTLRCSPKSGHDTVSWYQQALGQGPQFIFQYYEEEERQRGNFPDRFSGHQFPNYSSELNVNALLLGDSALYLCASSLGAGFYEQYFGPGTRLTVT.

The J gene is TRBJ2-5, the V gene TRBV7-3, with 7 nucleotides matching TRBD2. V was pared by 2 bases and J by 7 bases, with 4 bases of the junction left unmatched. Germline V gene data show CDR1 as SGHTA and CDR2 as FQGTGA. The CDR3 is 13 residues long. The DNA for the CDR3 is TGTGCCAGCAGCTTAGCTCGGGAGGCGACCCAGTACTTC. Amino acid sequence: CASSLAREATQYF.

As concerns this clonotype: This may be a read error, as it is one base from a much larger clone. The chain recombines TRBV12-3 or TRBV12-4 with TRBJ2-1; TRBD1 is a possible D gene (5 bases). The CDR3 loop spans 13 amino acids. The CDR3 sequence is CASTWAGNNEEFF. The CDR3 coding sequence is TGTGCCAGCACTTGGGCAGGGAACAATGAGGAGTTCTTC.

The chain's CDR3 is CASSWDTSSYNSPLHF. The CDR3 nucleotides are TGCGCCAGCAGCTGGGACACAAGCTCCTATAATTCACCCCTCCACTTT. This chain connects TRBV5-1 to TRBJ1-6; TRBD1 might be the D (6 bases). This CDR3 contains 16 residues. CDR1 SGHRS and CDR2 YFSETQ come from the germline V gene. The ends were cut back, 3 bases at V and 0 bases at J, with 10 bases in the middle.

The V and J genes are TRBV11-2 and TRBJ2-5; 8 nucleotides line up with TRBD2. Germline-derived CDR1 and CDR2 are SGHAT and FQNNGV. The CDR3 runs to 15 residues. Germline trimming cut 4 bases from V and 5 bases from J; bases unmatched to any gene: 9. CDR3 in DNA: TGTGCCAGCAGCTCGAGGGGACTAGAAATGGAGACCCAGTACTTC. Translation: CASSSRGLEMETQYF.

The V and J genes are TRBV7-3 and TRBJ2-5; 9 nucleotides agree with TRBD1. The trim removed 2 bases at V and 5 bases at J, leaving 6 bases unmatched. The CDR3 has 15 residues. Germline CDR1 and CDR2: SGHTA and FQGTGA. CDR3 DNA: TGTGCCAGCAGCTTAGGGACAGGGCCCTTGGAGACCCAGTACTTC. The encoded protein is CASSLGTGPLETQYF.

The chain couples TRBV5-1 to TRBJ2-7; 10 nucleotides line up with TRBD2. CDR3 length equals 17 residues. With V trimmed by 1 base and J by 0 bases, 7 bases remained unmatched. Germline V lookup: CDR1 SGHRS, CDR2 YFSETQ. Here the CDR3 DNA reads TGCGCCAGCAGCTTGTTCGGACTAGCGGACAGCTCCTACGAGCAGTACTTC. As protein: CASSLFGLADSSYEQYF.

This clonotype was observed many times. V gene TRBV3-1 combines with J gene TRBJ2-1; TRBD2 might be the D (6 bases). V lost 2 bases and J 8 bases, leaving 13 bases between the germline ends. Germline CDR1 is LGHDT and CDR2 is YNNKEL (reference sequence). This CDR3 region has 14 residues. CDR3 amino acids: CASSQTPAGYEQFF. CDR3 DNA sequence: TGTGCCAGCAGCCAAACTCCGGCGGGATATGAGCAGTTCTTC.

This chain links TRBV7-9 with TRBJ1-5; 9 bases fit TRBD1. The CDR3 sequence is 17 residues long. J was trimmed by 1 base and V by 4 bases; bases with no gene match: 8. Germline CDR1 is SEHNR and CDR2 is FQNEAQ (reference sequence). CDR3 region: CASSSGLGQGSNQPQHF. For the CDR3, the DNA is TGTGCCAGCAGCTCCGGCCTCGGACAGGGGAGCAATCAGCCCCAGCATTTT.

This clonotype was counted between two and nine times. The DNA of the CDR3 is TGTGCCAGCAGCTTAAGGGGGGGGCGGGATTCCTACAATGAGCAGTTCTTC. As protein: CASSLRGGRDSYNEQFF. The rearrangement uses TRBV7-3 and TRBJ2-1; a weak D match, TRBD2 (7 bases). This CDR3 region has 17 residues. The V gene's germline CDR1 is SGHTA and CDR2 FQGTGA. V was pared by 1 base and J by 1 base, with 14 bases between.

This chain uses TRBV5-1 with TRBJ2-1; no reliable D call. Trimming shortened V by 0 bases and J by 8 bases, and 6 bases separated the two germline ends. Germline V CDR1 and CDR2: SGHRS, YFSETQ. The CDR3 has 12 amino acids. The CDR3 DNA is TGCGCCAGCAGCTTGGGTCCCTATGAGCAGTTCTTC. The encoded protein is CASSLGPYEQFF. The variable domain in full, completed from reference TRBV5-1 and TRBJ2-1, reads KAGVTQTPRYLIKTRGQQVTLSCSPISGHRSVSWYQQTPGQGLQFLFEYFSETQRNKGNFPGRFSGRQFSNSRSEMNVSTLELGDSALYLCASSLGPYEQFFGPGTRLTVL.

The V and J genes are TRBV5-1 and TRBJ2-1, with TRBD2 matching 7 bases. This CDR3 is 13 amino acids long. Trimming removed 3 bases from V and 8 bases from J; junction bases left unmatched: 5. CDR1 is SGHRS and CDR2 is YFSETQ in the germline V gene. The CDR3 bases are TGCGCCAGCAGCTACGGACTAGACGATGAGCAGTTCTTC. Amino acid sequence: CASSYGLDDEQFF.

The chain couples TRBV20-1 to TRBJ2-7; 8 bases are shared with TRBD1. V was pared by 5 bases and J by 7 bases, with 7 bases of the junction left unmatched. Germline V gene lookup returns CDR1 DFQATT and CDR2 SNEGSKA (reference sequence). The CDR3 sequence is 12 residues long. CDR3 region: CSAGQGRREQYF. DNA for the CDR3: TGCAGTGCTGGACAGGGACGTCGGGAGCAGTACTTC.

The sample holds a few counts of this clonotype. The V gene is TRBV12-3 or TRBV12-4, the J gene TRBJ2-1; 11 bases map to TRBD2. This CDR3 comprises 16 residues. The J segment lost 9 bases and the V segment lost 0 bases, leaving 7 bases of the junction unmatched. The CDR3 region is CASSLAFSGRAGEQFF. CDR3 in DNA: TGTGCCAGCAGTTTAGCGTTTAGCGGGAGGGCCGGTGAGCAGTTCTTC.

This clonotype was detected many times. The chain has TRBV28 and TRBJ1-5; D gene ambiguous. The CDR3 consists of 14 residues. CDR1 and CDR2 from the germline V gene are MDHEN and SYDVKM. The V end lost 6 bases, the J end lost 6 bases, and 15 bases lay between the germline ends. For the CDR3, the DNA is TGTGCCAGCAGCCCGTCATGGGAAATTCAGCCCCAGCATTTT. This gives the protein CASSPSWEIQPQHF.

In this sample, this clonotype turned up many times. This rearrangement joins TRBV7-9 to TRBJ2-4; D is undetermined. Germline CDR1 reads SEHNR; CDR2 reads FQNEAQ (reference sequence). The CDR3 consists of 15 residues. With 3 bases removed from V and 1 base from J, the gap between germline ends came to 10 bases. Here the CDR3 reads CASSFSEEAKNIQYF. DNA for the CDR3: TGTGCCAGCAGCTTCTCTGAGGAGGCCAAAAACATTCAGTACTTC.

This rearrangement joins TRBV7-2 to TRBJ2-7, with 13 bases fitting TRBD2. The CDR3 loop spans 14 amino acids. Trimming cost V 5 bases and J 6 bases; bases outside gene matches: 4. The germline gives CDR1 SGHTA, CDR2 FQGNSA. This CDR3 is CASSLTSGGVEQYF. The CDR3 DNA reads TGTGCCAGCAGCCTCACTAGCGGGGGGGTCGAGCAGTACTTC.

This clonotype was seen only once. This chain connects TRBV3-1 to TRBJ2-1, with TRBD2 identical over 16 bases. CDR1 is LGHDT, CDR2 YNNKEL, per germline (reference sequence). This CDR3 comprises 18 residues. With 2 bases clipped from V and 6 bases from J, the junction kept 7 bases outside the gene matches. DNA for the CDR3: TGTGCCAGCAGCCAACCGGGACTAGCGGGGGGGCGCGCCAATGAGCAGTTCTTC. Protein sequence: CASSQPGLAGGRANEQFF.

The rearrangement links TRBV15 to TRBJ1-5; 9 bases fit TRBD1. The germline CDR1 and CDR2 sequences are LNHNV and YYDKDF (reference sequence). This CDR3 contains 17 residues. V was clipped by 0 bases and J by 6 bases; unmatched bases: 9. As DNA, the CDR3 is TGTGCCACCAGCAGAGATGGAACAGGGGGCGCGGGTCAGCCCCAGCATTTT. Its translation is CATSRDGTGGAGQPQHF.

This clonotype was counted once. CDR3 nucleotides: TGTGCCAGCAGTTACCTACAGGGAGGTGCCCCCTACGAGCAGTACTTC. This encodes CASSYLQGGAPYEQYF. The rearrangement links TRBV6-5 to TRBJ2-7; D might be TRBD1 or TRBD2, each matching 6 bases. V was clipped by 2 bases and J by 2 bases, with 16 bases between them. Per the germline V gene, CDR1 is MNHEY and CDR2 is SVGAGI. This CDR3 comprises 16 residues.

Many counts were recorded for this clonotype. This chain connects TRBV7-2 to TRBJ1-5; D perhaps matches TRBD1 (5 bases). The CDR3 has 15 amino acids. The ends were cut back, 5 bases at V and 4 bases at J, with 15 bases in the middle. Germline CDR1 reads SGHTA; CDR2 reads FQGNSA. Here the CDR3 reads CASSPPGTWNQPQHF. CDR3 DNA sequence: TGTGCCAGCAGCCCGCCCGGGACGTGGAATCAGCCCCAGCATTTT.

The gene calls are TRBV5-1 and TRBJ2-3; tentative D call: TRBD2 (5 bases). The germline V gene has CDR1 SGHRS and CDR2 YFSETQ. V was shortened by 0 bases and J by 2 bases, with 16 bases between the two germline ends. CDR3 length equals 17 residues. The CDR3 reads CASSLGGRALSTDTQYF. The CDR3 DNA is TGCGCCAGCAGCTTGGGCGGGCGGGCATTGTCCACAGATACGCAGTATTTT.

The chain couples TRBV7-9 to TRBJ2-5; possible D gene TRBD2, 5 bases. Trimming removed 5 bases at V and 7 bases at J, with 17 bases between. The germline V gene encodes CDR1 SEHNR and CDR2 FQNEAQ (reference sequence). The CDR3 loop spans 14 amino acids. CDR3 loop: CASSPVGDLRTQYF. DNA for the CDR3: TGTGCCAGCAGCCCCGTGGGAGACCTGAGGACCCAGTACTTC.

This chain connects TRBV28 to TRBJ2-3; D is possibly TRBD2 (5 bases). CDR1 and CDR2 from the germline V gene are MDHEN and SYDVKM. This CDR3 comprises 13 residues. Trimming shortened V by 6 bases and J by 6 bases, and 13 bases separated the two germline ends. CDR3 coding DNA: TGTGCCAGCAGCCTCCTACTAGAGGATACGCAGTATTTT. This encodes CASSLLLEDTQYF. Using reference TRBV28 and TRBJ2-3 for the parts outside the CDR3, the full variable domain is DVKVTQSSRYLVKRTGEKVFLECVQDMDHENMFWYRQDPGLGLRLIYFSYDVKMKEKGDIPEGYSVSREKKERFSLILESASTNQTSMYLCASSLLLEDTQYFGPGTRLTVL.

The rearrangement uses TRBV20-1 and TRBJ1-1; 9 nucleotides align to TRBD1. J was trimmed by 6 bases and V by 2 bases; bases with no gene match: 7. The CDR3 runs to 14 residues. CDR1 DFQATT and CDR2 SNEGSKA come from the germline V gene (reference sequence). The CDR3 spells CSARMGQGFPEAFF. The CDR3 region has the DNA TGCAGTGCTAGAATGGGACAGGGATTCCCTGAAGCTTTCTTT.

This chain links TRBV24-1 with TRBJ2-1, with 14 bases matching TRBD2. CDR3 length: 19 residues. Germline CDR1 reads KGHDR; CDR2 reads SFDVKD. V was pared by 2 bases and J by 8 bases, with 13 bases of the junction left unmatched. Written as DNA, the CDR3 is TGTGCCACCAGTGATTCAGGACTAGCGGGAGGACTCGAAACTCATGAGCAGTTCTTC. Its protein product is CATSDSGLAGGLETHEQFF.